What follows describes a single T cell receptor (beta chain). It was with random hexamers that about 0.45 to 1 ug RNA was reverse transcribed. TCRdb reanalysed the immunoSEQ multiplex PCR reads using MiXCR and keeps one entry per CDR3 protein. The sample has some 190,000 distinct CDR3 sequences, approximately 95% seen once. The sample belongs to a study of CD8 T cells in Susac syndrome. Sequences were obtained from CD4+ T cells from PBMCs. The sequence was obtained from a human donor in good health.

CDR3 residues: CSVEQTRAGSYNEQFF. The CDR3 bases are TGCAGCGTTGAGCAGACCAGAGCAGGGTCCTACAATGAGCAGTTCTTC. The chain carries TRBV29-1 and TRBJ2-1; the D gene is possibly TRBD1 (5 bases). The CDR3 sequence is 16 residues long. CDR1 is SQVTM and CDR2 is ANQGSEA in the germline V gene. Trimming stripped 3 bases from V and 1 base from J, with 16 bases between.